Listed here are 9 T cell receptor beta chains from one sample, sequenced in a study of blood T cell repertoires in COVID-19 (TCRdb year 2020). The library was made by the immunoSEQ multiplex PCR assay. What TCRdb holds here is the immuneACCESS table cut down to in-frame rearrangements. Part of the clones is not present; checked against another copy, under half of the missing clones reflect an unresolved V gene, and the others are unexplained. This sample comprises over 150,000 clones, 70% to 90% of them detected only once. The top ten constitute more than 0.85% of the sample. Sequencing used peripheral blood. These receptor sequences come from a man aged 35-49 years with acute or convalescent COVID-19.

The CDR3 nucleotides read TGTGCCAGCAGGCGGGGGAATCAGCCCCAGCATTTT. Protein: CASRRGNQPQHF. The genes are TRBV27 and TRBJ1-5; a weak D match, TRBD1 (5 bases). CDR3 length: 12 residues. V gave up 6 bases and J gave up 4 bases, with 7 bases separating them. Germline V gene sequence: CDR1 MNHEY, CDR2 SMNVEV (reference sequence).

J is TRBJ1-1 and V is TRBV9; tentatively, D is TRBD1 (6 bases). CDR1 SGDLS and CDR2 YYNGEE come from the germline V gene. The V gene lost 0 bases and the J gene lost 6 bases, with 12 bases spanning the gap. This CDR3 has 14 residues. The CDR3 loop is CASSVEQGGAEAFF. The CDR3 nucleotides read TGTGCCAGCAGCGTAGAACAGGGTGGCGCTGAAGCTTTCTTT. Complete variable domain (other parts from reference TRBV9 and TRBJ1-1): DSGVTQTPKHLITATGQRVTLRCSPRSGDLSVYWYQQSLDQGLQFLIQYYNGEERAKGNILERFSAQQFPDLHSELNLSSLELGDSALYFCASSVEQGGAEAFFGQGTRLTVV.

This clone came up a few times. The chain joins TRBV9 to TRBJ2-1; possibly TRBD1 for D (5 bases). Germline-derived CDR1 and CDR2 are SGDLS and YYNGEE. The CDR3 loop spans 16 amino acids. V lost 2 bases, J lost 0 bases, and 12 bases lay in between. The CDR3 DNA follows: TGTGCCAGCAGCGTTTCTGGACATGTCTCCTACAATGAGCAGTTCTTC. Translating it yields CASSVSGHVSYNEQFF.

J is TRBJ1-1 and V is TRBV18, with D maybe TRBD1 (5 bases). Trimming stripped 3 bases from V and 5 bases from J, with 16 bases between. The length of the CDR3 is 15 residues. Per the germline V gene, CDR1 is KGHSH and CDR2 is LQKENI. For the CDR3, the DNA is TGTGCCAGCTCACCCCAGGACAAGTCCTGGACTGAAGCTTTCTTT. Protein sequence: CASSPQDKSWTEAFF.

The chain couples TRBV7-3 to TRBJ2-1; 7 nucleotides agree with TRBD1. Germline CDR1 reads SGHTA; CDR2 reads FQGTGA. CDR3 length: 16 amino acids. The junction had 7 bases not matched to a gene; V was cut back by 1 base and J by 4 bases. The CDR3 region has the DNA TGTGCCAGCAGCTTAAGGGGACAGAAGTCTTACAATGAGCAGTTCTTC. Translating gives CASSLRGQKSYNEQFF.

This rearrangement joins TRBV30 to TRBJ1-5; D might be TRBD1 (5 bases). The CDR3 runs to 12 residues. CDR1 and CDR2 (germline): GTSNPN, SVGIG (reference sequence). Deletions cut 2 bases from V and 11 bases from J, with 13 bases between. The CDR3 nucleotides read TGTGCCTGGAGTTCACCAGGGATAGCCCAGCATTTT. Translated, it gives CAWSSPGIAQHF.

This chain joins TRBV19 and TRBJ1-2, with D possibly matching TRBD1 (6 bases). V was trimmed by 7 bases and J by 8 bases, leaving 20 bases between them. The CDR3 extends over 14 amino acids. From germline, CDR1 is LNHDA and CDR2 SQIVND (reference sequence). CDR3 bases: TGTGCCAGTACCCCCCCGGGGGGCCAGGGCGGCTACACCTTC. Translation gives CASTPPGGQGGYTF.

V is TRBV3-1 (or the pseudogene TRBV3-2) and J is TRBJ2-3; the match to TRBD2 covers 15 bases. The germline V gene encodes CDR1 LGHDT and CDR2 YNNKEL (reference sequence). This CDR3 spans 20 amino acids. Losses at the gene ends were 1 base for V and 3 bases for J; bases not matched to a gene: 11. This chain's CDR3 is CASSQVVGLAGGRSTDTQYF. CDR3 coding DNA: TGTGCCAGCAGCCAAGTTGTAGGACTAGCGGGGGGGCGTAGTACAGATACGCAGTATTTT.

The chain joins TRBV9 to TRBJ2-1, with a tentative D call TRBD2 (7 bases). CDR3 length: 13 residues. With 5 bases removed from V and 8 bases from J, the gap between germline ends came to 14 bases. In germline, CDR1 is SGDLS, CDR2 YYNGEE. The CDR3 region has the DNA TGTGCCAGCAGTGGGGGGGCCATGGATGAGCAGTTCTTC. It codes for CASSGGAMDEQFF.